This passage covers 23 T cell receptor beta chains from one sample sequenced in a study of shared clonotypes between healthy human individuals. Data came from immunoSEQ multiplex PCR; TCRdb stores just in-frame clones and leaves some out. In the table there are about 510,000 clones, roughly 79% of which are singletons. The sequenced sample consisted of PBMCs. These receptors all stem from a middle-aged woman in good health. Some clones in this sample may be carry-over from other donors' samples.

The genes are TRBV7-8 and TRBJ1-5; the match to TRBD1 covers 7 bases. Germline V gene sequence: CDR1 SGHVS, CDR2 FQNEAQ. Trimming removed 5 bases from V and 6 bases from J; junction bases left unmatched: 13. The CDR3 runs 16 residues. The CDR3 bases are TGTGCCAGCAGCCCCGGGGCCCGACAGGGCATTCAGCCCCAGCATTTT. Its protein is CASSPGARQGIQPQHF.

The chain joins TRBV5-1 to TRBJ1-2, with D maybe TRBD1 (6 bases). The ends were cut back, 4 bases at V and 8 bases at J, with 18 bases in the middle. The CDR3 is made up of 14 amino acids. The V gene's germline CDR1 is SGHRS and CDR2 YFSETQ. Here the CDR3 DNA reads TGCGCCAGCAGCCGGGACCCTACAGGGTTCGGCTACACCTTC. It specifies CASSRDPTGFGYTF.

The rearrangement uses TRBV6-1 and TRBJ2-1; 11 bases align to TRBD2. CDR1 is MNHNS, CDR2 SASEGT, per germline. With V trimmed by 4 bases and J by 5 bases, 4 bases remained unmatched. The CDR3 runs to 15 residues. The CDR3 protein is CASSAPGLADNEQFF. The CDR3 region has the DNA TGTGCCAGCAGTGCTCCGGGACTAGCGGACAATGAGCAGTTCTTC.

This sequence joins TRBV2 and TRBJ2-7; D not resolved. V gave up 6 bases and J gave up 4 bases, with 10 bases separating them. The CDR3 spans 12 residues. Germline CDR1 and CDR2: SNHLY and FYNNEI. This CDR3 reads CASRSPSYEQYF. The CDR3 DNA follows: TGTGCCAGCAGGTCCCCCTCGTACGAGCAGTACTTC.

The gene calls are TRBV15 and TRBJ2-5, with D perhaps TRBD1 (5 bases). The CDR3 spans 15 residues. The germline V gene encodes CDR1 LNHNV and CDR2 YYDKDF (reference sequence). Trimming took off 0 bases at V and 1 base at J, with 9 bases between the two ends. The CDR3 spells CATSRDGRVQETQYF. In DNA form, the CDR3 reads TGTGCCACCAGCAGAGATGGCAGGGTCCAAGAGACCCAGTACTTC.

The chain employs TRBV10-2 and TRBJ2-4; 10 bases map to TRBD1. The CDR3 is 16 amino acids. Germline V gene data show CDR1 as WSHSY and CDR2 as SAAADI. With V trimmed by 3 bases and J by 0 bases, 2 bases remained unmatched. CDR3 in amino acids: CASSEGTGVAKNIQYF. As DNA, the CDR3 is TGCGCCAGCAGTGAAGGGACAGGGGTAGCCAAAAACATTCAGTACTTC.

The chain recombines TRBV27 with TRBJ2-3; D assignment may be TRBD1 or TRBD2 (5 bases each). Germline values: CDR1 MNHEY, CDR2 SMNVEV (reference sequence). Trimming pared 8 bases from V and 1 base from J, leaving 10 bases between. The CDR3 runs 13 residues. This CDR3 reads CASEGRGTDTQYF. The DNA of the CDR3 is TGTGCCAGCGAGGGCAGGGGCACAGATACGCAGTATTTT.

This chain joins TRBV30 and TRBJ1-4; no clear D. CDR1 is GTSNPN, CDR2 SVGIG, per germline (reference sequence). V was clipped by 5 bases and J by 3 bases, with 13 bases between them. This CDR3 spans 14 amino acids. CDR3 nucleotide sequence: TGTGCCTGGTCCTCCGGTGGTGCTAATGAAAAACTGTTTTTT. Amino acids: CAWSSGGANEKLFF.

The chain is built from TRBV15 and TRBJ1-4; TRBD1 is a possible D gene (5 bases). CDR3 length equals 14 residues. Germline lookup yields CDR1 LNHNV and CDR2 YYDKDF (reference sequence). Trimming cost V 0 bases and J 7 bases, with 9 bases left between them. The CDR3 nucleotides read TGTGCCACCAGCAGAGATCGGGGGGTTGAAAAACTGTTTTTT. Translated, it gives CATSRDRGVEKLFF. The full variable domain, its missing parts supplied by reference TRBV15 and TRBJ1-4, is DAMVIQNPRYQVTQFGKPVTLSCSQTLNHNVMYWYQQKSSQAPKLLFHYYDKDFNNEADTPDNFQSRRPNTSFCFLDIRSPGLGDTAMYLCATSRDRGVEKLFFGSGTQLSVL.

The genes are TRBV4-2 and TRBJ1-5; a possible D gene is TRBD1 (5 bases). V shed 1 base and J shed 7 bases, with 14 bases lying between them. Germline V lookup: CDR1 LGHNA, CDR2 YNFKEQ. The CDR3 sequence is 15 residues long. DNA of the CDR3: TGTGCCAGCAGCCAAGTTATCGGGGGGGGGCAGCCCCAGCATTTT. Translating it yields CASSQVIGGGQPQHF.

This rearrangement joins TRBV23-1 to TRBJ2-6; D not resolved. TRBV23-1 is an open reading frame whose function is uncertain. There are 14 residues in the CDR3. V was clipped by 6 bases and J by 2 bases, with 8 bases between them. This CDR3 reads CASSHSPGANVLTF. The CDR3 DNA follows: TGCGCCAGCAGCCACAGCCCTGGGGCCAACGTCCTGACTTTC.

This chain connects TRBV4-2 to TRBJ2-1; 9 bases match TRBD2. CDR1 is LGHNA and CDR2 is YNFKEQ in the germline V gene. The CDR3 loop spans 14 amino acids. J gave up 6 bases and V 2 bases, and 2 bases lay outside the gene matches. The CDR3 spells CASSQLLAGNEQFF. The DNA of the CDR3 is TGTGCCAGCAGCCAATTACTAGCGGGCAATGAGCAGTTCTTC.

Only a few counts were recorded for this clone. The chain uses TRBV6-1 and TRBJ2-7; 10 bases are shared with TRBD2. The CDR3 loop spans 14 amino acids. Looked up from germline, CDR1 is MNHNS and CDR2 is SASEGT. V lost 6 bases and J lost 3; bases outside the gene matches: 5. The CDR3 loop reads CASRAWTSGYEQYF. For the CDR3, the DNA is TGTGCCAGCAGAGCGTGGACTAGCGGCTACGAGCAGTACTTC.

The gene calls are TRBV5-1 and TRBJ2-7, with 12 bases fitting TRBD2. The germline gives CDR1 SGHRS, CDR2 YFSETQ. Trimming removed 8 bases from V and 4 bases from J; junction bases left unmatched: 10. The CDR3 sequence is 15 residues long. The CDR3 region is CASSLAGGPGYEQYF. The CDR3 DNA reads TGCGCCAGTTCTCTAGCGGGAGGGCCGGGTTACGAGCAGTACTTC.

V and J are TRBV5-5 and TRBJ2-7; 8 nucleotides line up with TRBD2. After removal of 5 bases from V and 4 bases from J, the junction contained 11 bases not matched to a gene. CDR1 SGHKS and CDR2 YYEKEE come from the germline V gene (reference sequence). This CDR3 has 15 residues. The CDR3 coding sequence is TGTGCCAGCAGTCTTGGGTTAGCGGGGTATTACGAGCAGTACTTC. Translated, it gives CASSLGLAGYYEQYF.

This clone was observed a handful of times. The CDR3 DNA follows: TGTGCCAGCAGCTCGACAGGTCAGAACACTGAAGCTTTCTTT. It translates to CASSSTGQNTEAFF. V and J are TRBV28 and TRBJ1-1; tentative D call: TRBD1 (6 bases). Trimming pared 6 bases from V and 1 base from J, leaving 12 bases between. This CDR3 is 14 amino acids long. CDR1 is MDHEN and CDR2 is SYDVKM in the germline V gene.

The CDR3 DNA sequence: TGTGCCAGCAGTGCTGGTCGCGGGATGTCAGAGACCCAGTACTTC. It encodes CASSAGRGMSETQYF. The V gene is TRBV6-4, the J gene TRBJ2-5; possible D gene TRBD2, 6 bases. The CDR3 is 15 amino acids. Trimming took off 4 bases at V and 4 bases at J, with 16 bases between the two ends. Germline V gene sequence: CDR1 MRHNA, CDR2 SNTAGT.

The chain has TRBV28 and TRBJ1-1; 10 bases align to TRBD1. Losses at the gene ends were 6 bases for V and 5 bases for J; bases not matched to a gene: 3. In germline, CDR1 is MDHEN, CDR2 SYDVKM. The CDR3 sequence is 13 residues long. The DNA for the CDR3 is TGTGCCAGCAGAGACAGGGGGCGGACTGAAGCTTTCTTT. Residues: CASRDRGRTEAFF.

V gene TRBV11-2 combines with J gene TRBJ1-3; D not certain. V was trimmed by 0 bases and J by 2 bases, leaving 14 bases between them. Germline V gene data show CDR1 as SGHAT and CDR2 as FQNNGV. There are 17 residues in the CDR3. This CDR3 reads CASSLDLAVVAGNTIYF. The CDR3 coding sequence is TGTGCCAGCAGCTTAGATCTAGCCGTCGTGGCTGGAAACACCATATATTTT.

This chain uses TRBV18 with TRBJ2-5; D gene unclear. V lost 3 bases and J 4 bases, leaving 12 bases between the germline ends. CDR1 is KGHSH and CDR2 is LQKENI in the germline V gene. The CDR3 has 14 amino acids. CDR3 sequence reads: CASSPTEQIETQYF. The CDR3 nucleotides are TGTGCCAGCTCACCTACGGAGCAAATAGAGACCCAGTACTTC.

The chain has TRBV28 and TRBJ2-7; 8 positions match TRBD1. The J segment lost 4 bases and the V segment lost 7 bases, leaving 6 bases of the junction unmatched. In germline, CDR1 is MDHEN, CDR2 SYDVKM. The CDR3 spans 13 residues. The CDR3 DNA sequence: TGTGCCAGCACCCGACAGGGGAGGTACGAGCAGTACTTC. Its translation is CASTRQGRYEQYF. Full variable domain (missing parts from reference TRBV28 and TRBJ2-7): DVKVTQSSRYLVKRTGEKVFLECVQDMDHENMFWYRQDPGLGLRLIYFSYDVKMKEKGDIPEGYSVSREKKERFSLILESASTNQTSMYLCASTRQGRYEQYFGPGTRLTVT.

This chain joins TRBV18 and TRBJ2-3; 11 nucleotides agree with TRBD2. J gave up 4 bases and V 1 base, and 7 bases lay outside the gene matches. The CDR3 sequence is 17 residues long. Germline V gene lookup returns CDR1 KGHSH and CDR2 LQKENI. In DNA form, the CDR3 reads TGTGCCAGCTCACCACGAACTAGCGGGAGTAGATCAGATACGCAGTATTTT. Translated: CASSPRTSGSRSDTQYF.

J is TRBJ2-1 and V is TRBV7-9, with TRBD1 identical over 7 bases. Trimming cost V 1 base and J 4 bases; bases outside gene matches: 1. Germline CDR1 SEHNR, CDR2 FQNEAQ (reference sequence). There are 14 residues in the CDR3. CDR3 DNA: TGTGCCAGCAGCTTAGTGGGACAGTACAATGAGCAGTTCTTC. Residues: CASSLVGQYNEQFF.